A selection of T cell receptor beta chains follows, all from one sample in a study of Ad26.COV2.S vaccination and SARS-CoV-2 variants. Profiled with immunoSEQ multiplex PCR; TCRdb holds only in-frame clones, not every one. Among about 680,000 clones listed, roughly 90% were seen once. Source: peripheral blood, taken in a trial of Ad26.COV2.S vaccine versus placebo. These TCRs come from a person aged 18-60 years who received the Ad26.COV2.S COVID-19 vaccine or a placebo. Each CDR3 is given with its conserved first and last residue. The order of the fields is clone size, V gene, J gene, D gene, CDR3 protein, CDR3 DNA. A D gene is named only where the DNA matches it firmly. Size is omitted from some rows. Given values are once, few, many or a class for expanded clones.

size: few; V: TRBV30; J: TRBJ1-5; D: .; CDR3: CAWSDSNQPQHF; DNA: TGTGCCTGGAGTGATAGCAATCAGCCCCAGCATTTT
size: .; V: TRBV5-1; J: TRBJ2-1; D: TRBD2; CDR3: CASSLKSGSSSTSGKYNEQFF; DNA: TGCGCCAGCAGCTTGAAGTCGGGCAGCAGTTCGACTAGCGGGAAATACAATGAGCAGTTCTTC
size: .; V: TRBV27; J: TRBJ2-3; D: TRBD1; CDR3: CASSRTGVGTDTQYF; DNA: TGTGCCAGCAGTCGGACAGGGGTCGGCACAGATACGCAGTATTTT
size: .; V: TRBV7-6; J: TRBJ2-7; D: TRBD1; CDR3: CASSETTGGEQYF; DNA: TGTGCCAGCAGCGAAACTACAGGGGGCGAGCAGTACTTC
size: .; V: TRBV10-3; J: TRBJ2-1; D: .; CDR3: CAISEDAGSLNEQFF; DNA: TGTGCCATCAGTGAAGACGCGGGGAGCCTCAATGAGCAGTTCTTC
size: .; V: TRBV6-5; J: TRBJ1-4; D: .; CDR3: CASTRGAGEKLFF; DNA: TGTGCCAGCACCCGGGGGGCGGGCGAAAAACTGTTTTTT
size: .; V: TRBV7-6; J: TRBJ2-1; D: TRBD1; CDR3: CASSSTGHRGNEQFF; DNA: TGTGCCAGCAGCTCCACAGGTCACAGGGGCAATGAGCAGTTCTTC
size: .; V: TRBV11-3; J: TRBJ2-1; D: .; CDR3: CASSLTGNEQFF; DNA: TGTGCCAGCAGCTTGACCGGGAATGAGCAGTTCTTC
size: .; V: TRBV5-4; J: TRBJ1-6; D: .; CDR3: CASSLSRQNNSPLHF; DNA: TGTGCCAGCAGCTTGTCCCGACAGAATAATTCACCCCTCCACTTT
size: .; V: TRBV25-1; J: TRBJ2-1; D: .; CDR3: CASSESTGRAYNEQFF; DNA: TGTGCCAGCAGTGAATCAACAGGTCGGGCATACAATGAGCAGTTCTTC
size: .; V: TRBV2; J: TRBJ2-1; D: TRBD2; CDR3: CASSGRPSGGENEQFF; DNA: TGTGCCAGCAGTGGAAGGCCTAGCGGGGGGGAGAATGAGCAGTTCTTC
size: .; V: TRBV7-9; J: TRBJ2-5; D: TRBD2; CDR3: CASSAGLAGGQTQYF; DNA: TGTGCCAGCAGCGCGGGACTAGCGGGGGGTCAGACCCAGTACTTC
size: .; V: TRBV7-3; J: TRBJ2-3; D: .; CDR3: CASSPARDTQYF; DNA: TGTGCCAGCAGTCCCGCACGGGATACGCAGTATTTT
size: .; V: TRBV7-4; J: TRBJ2-1; D: .; CDR3: CASTALSYNEQFF; DNA: TGTGCCAGCACCGCGCTCTCCTACAATGAGCAGTTCTTC
size: .; V: TRBV7-2; J: TRBJ1-4; D: .; CDR3: CASSPPPAGSINEKLFF; DNA: TGTGCCAGCAGCCCTCCCCCGGCCGGATCTATAAATGAAAAACTGTTTTTT
size: .; V: TRBV25-1; J: TRBJ2-5; D: .; CDR3: CASSLPGTQYF; DNA: TGTGCCAGCAGCCTCCCCGGGACCCAGTACTTC
size: .; V: TRBV11-2; J: TRBJ2-7; D: .; CDR3: CASSLLGPSYEQYF; DNA: TGTGCCAGCAGCTTACTAGGGCCTTCCTACGAGCAGTACTTC
size: .; V: TRBV11-1; J: TRBJ2-5; D: TRBD1; CDR3: CASSPDRATEETQYF; DNA: TGTGCCAGCAGCCCTGACAGGGCTACAGAAGAGACCCAGTACTTC
size: .; V: TRBV7-6; J: TRBJ2-1; D: .; CDR3: CASSPFQGLRADNREQFF; DNA: TGTGCCAGCAGCCCTTTTCAGGGGCTACGAGCCGATAACAGGGAGCAGTTCTTC
size: few; V: TRBV9; J: TRBJ2-7; D: TRBD1; CDR3: CASSVTGDEQYF; DNA: TGTGCCAGCAGCGTTACAGGGGACGAGCAGTACTTC
size: .; V: TRBV5-6; J: TRBJ2-3; D: TRBD2; CDR3: CASSPVAGADTQYF; DNA: TGTGCCAGCAGCCCCGTCGCGGGAGCAGATACGCAGTATTTT
size: .; V: TRBV5-5; J: TRBJ2-2; D: .; CDR3: CASSLRSTGELFF; DNA: TGTGCCAGCAGCTTAAGGTCTACCGGGGAGCTGTTTTTT
size: .; V: TRBV10-3; J: TRBJ1-4; D: TRBD1; CDR3: CAISDPNRGREKLFF; DNA: TGTGCCATCAGTGACCCTAACAGGGGTAGGGAAAAACTGTTTTTT
size: .; V: TRBV7-2; J: TRBJ2-1; D: .; CDR3: CASSPGRGSSSYNEQFF; DNA: TGTGCCAGCAGCCCGGGTCGGGGGAGCTCCTCCTACAATGAGCAGTTCTTC
size: few; V: TRBV24-1; J: TRBJ2-3; D: TRBD2; CDR3: CATSDLHTGTSGTPSTDTQYF; DNA: TGTGCCACCAGTGATTTGCACACCGGGACTAGCGGGACCCCTAGCACAGATACGCAGTATTTT
size: .; V: TRBV10-3; J: TRBJ2-7; D: .; CDR3: CAVQGNPSYEQYF; DNA: TGTGCCGTCCAGGGGAATCCCTCATACGAGCAGTACTTC
size: .; V: TRBV5-1; J: TRBJ1-1; D: .; CDR3: CASSLGGGGDTEAFF; DNA: TGCGCCAGCAGCCTCGGAGGAGGGGGAGACACTGAAGCTTTCTTT
size: .; V: TRBV6-6; J: TRBJ1-5; D: .; CDR3: CASGPSREGRRNQPQHF; DNA: TGTGCCAGCGGTCCTAGCAGGGAGGGGCGCAGAAATCAGCCCCAGCATTTT
size: .; V: TRBV5-4; J: TRBJ1-4; D: .; CDR3: CASSLAGASNEKLFF; DNA: TGTGCCAGCAGCTTGGCAGGGGCATCTAATGAAAAACTGTTTTTT
size: .; V: TRBV6-5; J: TRBJ2-1; D: .; CDR3: CASKAGSSYNEQFF; DNA: TGTGCCAGCAAGGCCGGGAGCTCCTACAATGAGCAGTTCTTC
size: .; V: TRBV30; J: TRBJ2-7; D: .; CDR3: CAWSPRAYEQYF; DNA: TGTGCCTGGAGTCCCAGGGCCTACGAGCAGTACTTC
size: .; V: TRBV30; J: TRBJ2-2; D: .; CDR3: CAWSVDFNTGELFF; DNA: TGTGCCTGGAGTGTGGACTTTAACACCGGGGAGCTGTTTTTT
size: .; V: TRBV27; J: TRBJ2-7; D: .; CDR3: CASSRQASYEQYF; DNA: TGTGCCAGCAGCCGACAAGCCTCCTACGAGCAGTACTTC
size: once; V: TRBV10-3; J: TRBJ2-1; D: .; CDR3: CAIRPGGEGNEQFF; DNA: TGTGCCATCAGGCCCGGGGGAGAGGGCAATGAGCAGTTCTTC
size: .; V: TRBV18; J: TRBJ1-1; D: .; CDR3: CASSIDNGWNTEAFF; DNA: TGTGCCAGCTCGATCGACAATGGGTGGAACACTGAAGCTTTCTTT